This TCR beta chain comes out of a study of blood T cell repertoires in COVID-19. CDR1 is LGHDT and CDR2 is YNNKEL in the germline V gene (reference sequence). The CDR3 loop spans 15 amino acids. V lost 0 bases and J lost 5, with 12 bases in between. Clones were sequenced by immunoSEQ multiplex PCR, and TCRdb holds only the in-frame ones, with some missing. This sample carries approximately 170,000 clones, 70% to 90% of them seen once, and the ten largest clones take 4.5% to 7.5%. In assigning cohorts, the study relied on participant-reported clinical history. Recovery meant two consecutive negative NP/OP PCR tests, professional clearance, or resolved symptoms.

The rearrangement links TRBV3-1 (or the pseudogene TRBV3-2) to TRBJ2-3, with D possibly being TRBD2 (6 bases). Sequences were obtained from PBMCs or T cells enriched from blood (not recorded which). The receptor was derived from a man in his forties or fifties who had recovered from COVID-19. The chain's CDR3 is CASSQDGTGRDTQYF. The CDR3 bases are TGTGCCAGCAGCCAAGACGGGACTGGAAGAGATACGCAGTATTTT.